This TCR beta chain appears in the sequencing data of a study of T cells in Graves' hyperthyroidism and ophthalmopathy. Study-wide results and limits: In simple terms, a model built on 13 V-J features told ophthalmopathy apart from stable hyperthyroidism.

Between the trimmed V and J ends, which lost 0 bases and 8 bases, there was a span of 20 bases. Germline lookup yields CDR1 SGDLS and CDR2 YYNGEE. This CDR3 comprises 16 residues. Enrolled ophthalmopathy patients presented with a Clinical Activity Score of at least 3, a NOSPECS grade of at least 4, and disease duration under 3 months. A 10 ml volume of fresh peripheral blood provided the PBMCs. A few counts support this clonotype. Its specificity is not known. TCR beta CDR3 regions were amplified from RNA. A set of HTBI primers served as the primers for a first-round RT-PCR of the TCR CDR3. TCRdb called the multiplex PCR reads again in MiXCR, with one record for every CDR3 protein. The repertoire includes about 640,000 distinct CDR3 sequences, around 20% of them detected once, and over 30% sits in the top ten.

This TCR came from a man aged 30-40 years with Graves' ophthalmopathy. The sequencing sample was made of blood. The gene calls are TRBV9 and TRBJ1-1; perhaps TRBD1 as D (5 bases). The CDR3 protein is CASSVGVGWGEVEAFF. CDR3 nucleotides: TGTGCCAGCAGCGTAGGAGTAGGGTGGGGGGAAGTAGAAGCTTTCTTT.